Following are 22 T cell receptor beta chains from one sample sequenced in a study of cytomegalovirus exposure and HLA in healthy donors. Both 60 Vbeta primers and 13 Jbeta primers went into the PCR. Generated by immunoSEQ multiplex PCR, the TCRdb table keeps only in-frame clones and is missing some. The table lists 150,000 to 200,000 clones, about 80% of them singletons. The sequencing sample was made of PBMCs. The receptors come from a man in his forties or fifties in good health and CMV-seropositive.

This chain links TRBV2 with TRBJ2-7; 7 bases map to TRBD2. Looked up from germline, CDR1 is SNHLY and CDR2 is FYNNEI. The CDR3 is made up of 15 amino acids. The V gene end was trimmed by 5 bases and the J gene end by 5 bases; junction bases not matched to a gene: 12. This CDR3 reads CASSHPGRAGDEQYF. In nucleotides, the CDR3 is TGTGCCAGCAGTCACCCGGGCAGGGCGGGGGACGAGCAGTACTTC.

The chain joins TRBV7-9 to TRBJ2-7; no reliable D call. The CDR3 covers 14 residues. Germline values: CDR1 SEHNR, CDR2 FQNEAQ (reference sequence). Trimming cost V 0 bases and J 0 bases, with 6 bases left between them. The CDR3 protein is CASSLASLSYEQYF. The CDR3 region has the DNA TGTGCCAGCAGCTTAGCCTCACTCTCCTACGAGCAGTACTTC.

This chain joins TRBV9 and TRBJ2-1, with TRBD1 identical over 7 bases. The germline V gene encodes CDR1 SGDLS and CDR2 YYNGEE. V shed 4 bases and J 5 bases; nucleotides not matched to a gene: 6. This CDR3 is built from 14 residues. The CDR3 region has the DNA TGTGCCAGCAGCACCCGGGACAGCAACAATGAGCAGTTCTTC. Protein sequence: CASSTRDSNNEQFF.

This chain uses TRBV7-9 with TRBJ2-7; the match to TRBD1 covers 7 bases. The germline V gene has CDR1 SEHNR and CDR2 FQNEAQ (reference sequence). The CDR3 is 14 residues long. V was clipped by 5 bases and J by 6 bases; unmatched bases: 10. CDR3 bases: TGTGCCAGCAGCCCTTTTGACAGGGTACGCGAGCAGTACTTC. Its protein is CASSPFDRVREQYF. Using reference TRBV7-9 and TRBJ2-7 for the parts outside the CDR3, the full variable domain is DTGVSQNPRHKITKRGQNVTFRCDPISEHNRLYWYRQTLGQGPEFLTYFQNEAQLEKSRLLSDRFSAERPKGSFSTLEIQRTEQGDSAMYLCASSPFDRVREQYFGPGTRLTVT.

The gene calls are TRBV19 and TRBJ2-7, with 7 bases matching TRBD2. The V gene's germline CDR1 is LNHDA and CDR2 SQIVND (reference sequence). The V segment lost 7 bases and the J segment 12 bases; nucleotides outside the gene matches: 15. The CDR3 sequence is 13 residues long. CDR3 protein: CASKASGPARPYF. The CDR3 DNA is TGTGCCAGTAAGGCTAGCGGACCTGCCCGACCGTACTTC.

By its share, this clone is medium-sized. J is TRBJ2-7 and V is TRBV19; 8 bases map to TRBD1. With 2 bases clipped from V and 3 bases from J, the junction kept 9 bases outside the gene matches. The CDR3 is 16 amino acids. The germline V gene has CDR1 LNHDA and CDR2 SQIVND (reference sequence). The CDR3: CASSIQRTGLVYEQYF. The CDR3 coding sequence is TGTGCCAGTAGTATACAAAGGACAGGGTTGGTCTACGAGCAGTACTTC.

This clone is a singleton in its sample. The gene calls are TRBV9 and TRBJ1-1, with TRBD1 as a possible D gene (6 bases). Germline assignment: CDR1 SGDLS and CDR2 YYNGEE. This CDR3 comprises 16 residues. The V gene lost 3 bases and the J gene lost 5 bases, with 20 bases spanning the gap. The CDR3 protein is CASSGSGTNTRTEAFF. CDR3 sequence (DNA): TGTGCCAGCAGCGGCTCCGGGACAAATACCAGGACTGAAGCTTTCTTT.

The chain has TRBV18 and TRBJ2-3; D is ambiguous. V lost 3 bases to trimming and J lost 3 bases, with 10 bases between them. The CDR3 is 14 residues long. Germline V CDR1 and CDR2: KGHSH, LQKENI. The CDR3 reads CASSPRQLTDTQYF. The CDR3 bases are TGTGCCAGCTCACCGAGGCAGCTTACAGATACGCAGTATTTT.

At least ten counts were recorded for this clone. The chain links TRBV7-9 to TRBJ2-1; no definite D call. The V end was cut by 1 base, the J end by 4 bases, with 11 bases between. Germline V lookup: CDR1 SEHNR, CDR2 FQNEAQ (reference sequence). The CDR3 extends over 15 amino acids. As DNA, the CDR3 is TGTGCCAGCAGCTTAGTAGCCAGCTATTACAATGAGCAGTTCTTC. It yields the protein CASSLVASYYNEQFF.

The V and J genes are TRBV20-1 and TRBJ1-1; no definite D call. Germline V CDR1 and CDR2: DFQATT, SNEGSKA (reference sequence). The CDR3 is 11 amino acids. Trimming removed 3 bases from V and 6 bases from J, with 8 bases in between. In nucleotides, the CDR3 is TGCAGTGCTAGGAGACGGGCTGAAGCTTTCTTT. Protein product: CSARRRAEAFF.

Comment on this clone: This likely comes from a read error, as the CDR3 has no conserved phenylalanine or tryptophan at its end. This sequence joins TRBV28 and TRBJ2-7, with D possibly TRBD2 on 6 matching bases. Germline V gene data show CDR1 as MDHEN and CDR2 as SYDVKM. Deletions cut 4 bases from V and 0 bases from J, with 7 bases between. This CDR3 spans 13 amino acids. The CDR3 DNA sequence: TGTGCCAGCAGTTCGGACTACTCCTACGAGCAGTACCTC. Amino acid sequence: CASSSDYSYEQYL.

This chain joins TRBV2 and TRBJ2-7, with D tentatively TRBD1 (6 bases). The CDR3 totals 13 residues. V lost 10 bases, J lost 2 bases, and 15 bases lay in between. Germline V lookup: CDR1 SNHLY, CDR2 FYNNEI. The CDR3 DNA follows: TGTGCCACCACCAGACAGGTGGCCTACGAGCAGTACTTC. Amino acids: CATTRQVAYEQYF. Based on the CDR3 plus reference TRBV2 and TRBJ2-7, the full variable domain is EPEVTQTPSHQVTQMGQEVILRCVPISNHLYFYWYRQILGQKVEFLVSFYNNEISEKSEIFDDQFSVERPDGSNFTLKIRSTKLEDSAMYFCATTRQVAYEQYFGPGTRLTVT.

The CDR3: CASSRGNEQFF. The CDR3 DNA is TGTGCCAGCAGCAGGGGCAATGAGCAGTTCTTC. V usage is TRBV11-2 and J usage is TRBJ2-1; TRBD1 might be the D (5 bases). The CDR3 covers 11 residues. CDR1 and CDR2 from the germline V gene are SGHAT and FQNNGV. Trimming left V 5 bases short and J 6 bases short, with 5 bases between.

The chain recombines TRBV6-6 with TRBJ1-5, with 7 bases identical to TRBD1. This CDR3 is 14 amino acids long. Trimming took 7 bases from V and 2 from J; bases not matched to a gene: 5. Germline V gene data show CDR1 as MNHNY and CDR2 as SVGAGI (reference sequence). The CDR3 DNA follows: TGTGCCAGCACCGGAGGGGGCGGCAATCAGCCCCAGCATTTT. Translation gives CASTGGGGNQPQHF.

V usage is TRBV6-5 and J usage is TRBJ1-2; D is perhaps TRBD1 (6 bases). This CDR3 contains 15 residues. The germline gives CDR1 MNHEY, CDR2 SVGAGI. The V gene lost 0 bases and the J gene lost 4 bases, with 12 bases spanning the gap. In DNA form, the CDR3 reads TGTGCCAGCAGTTACTCCGGCAGGGGTCCCTATGGCTACACCTTC. It yields the protein CASSYSGRGPYGYTF.

The chain couples TRBV2 to TRBJ2-5; a weak D match, TRBD1 (6 bases). Germline CDR1 and CDR2: SNHLY and FYNNEI. This CDR3 comprises 13 residues. Trimming shortened V by 6 bases and J by 1 base, and 9 bases separated the two germline ends. CDR3 loop: CASSGQTQETQYF. Here the CDR3 DNA reads TGTGCCAGCAGCGGACAGACCCAAGAGACCCAGTACTTC. The variable domain in full, completed from reference TRBV2 and TRBJ2-5, reads EPEVTQTPSHQVTQMGQEVILRCVPISNHLYFYWYRQILGQKVEFLVSFYNNEISEKSEIFDDQFSVERPDGSNFTLKIRSTKLEDSAMYFCASSGQTQETQYFGPGTRLLVL.

The rearrangement uses TRBV20-1 and TRBJ2-3; D is undetermined. Germline CDR1 reads DFQATT; CDR2 reads SNEGSKA (reference sequence). Trimming cost V 6 bases and J 0 bases, with 4 bases left between them. This CDR3 is 11 amino acids long. For the CDR3, the DNA is TGCAGTGCGCAGAGCACAGATACGCAGTATTTT. This gives the protein CSAQSTDTQYF.

The V and J genes are TRBV6-1 and TRBJ1-4, with TRBD1 matching 7 bases. The CDR3 covers 15 residues. Germline CDR1 is MNHNS and CDR2 is SASEGT. With V trimmed by 6 bases and J by 8 bases, 12 bases remained unmatched. The CDR3 DNA reads TGTGCCAGCAGCGGGAAGGGGGCTCGAGGCGAAAAACTGTTTTTT. It encodes CASSGKGARGEKLFF.

This sequence joins TRBV15 and TRBJ2-4; D is perhaps TRBD1 (7 bases). This CDR3 spans 13 amino acids. Trimming left V 0 bases short and J 12 bases short, with 12 bases between. The V gene's germline CDR1 is LNHNV and CDR2 YYDKDF (reference sequence). The CDR3, as DNA: TGTGCCACCAGCAGAGACAGGGGGGACAGTCAGTACTTC. Its translation is CATSRDRGDSQYF.

This chain uses TRBV4-1 with TRBJ2-1; maybe TRBD2 (6 bases). The V and J ends lost 5 bases and 0 bases respectively, with 11 bases between them. CDR3 length equals 15 residues. The germline V gene has CDR1 MGHRA and CDR2 YSYEKL. The CDR3 bases are TGCGCCAGCAGCGCCCGGGACTCCTCCTACAATGAGCAGTTCTTC. Encoded protein: CASSARDSSYNEQFF.

This clone was found a few times. The rearrangement joins TRBV9 to TRBJ2-1, with D perhaps TRBD2 (5 bases). The CDR3 contains 13 residues. Trimming stripped 3 bases from V and 11 bases from J, with 15 bases between. The V gene's germline CDR1 is SGDLS and CDR2 YYNGEE. CDR3 DNA sequence: TGTGCCAGCAGCGACCCGACTACCCACCAGCAGTTCTTC. It translates to CASSDPTTHQQFF.

The J gene is TRBJ2-7, the V gene TRBV12-5, with 12 nucleotides matching TRBD2. The CDR3 consists of 13 residues. Germline CDR1 is LGHNT and CDR2 is FRNRAP. The V gene end was trimmed by 6 bases and the J gene end by 4 bases; junction bases not matched to a gene: 1. In nucleotides, the CDR3 is TGTGCTAGTGGGACTAGCGGGAGATACGAGCAGTACTTC. Translation: CASGTSGRYEQYF.